This T cell receptor beta chain was sequenced during a study of PD-1 blockade in classical Hodgkin lymphoma. Study-level results: Why repertoires differed is undefined; disease activity or prior therapy possibly contributed. Reports indicated that newly diagnosed patients had lower baseline TCR diversity than healthy donors did.

In its sample, this clone was seen once. Its matching antigen is unknown. Time point meaning: newly diagnosed, previously untreated cHL patient sample. Untreated, newly diagnosed classical Hodgkin lymphoma PBMCs were comparators. Assay: immunoSEQ multiplex PCR; the TCRdb copy retains only in-frame clones and omits some. The data hold about 47,000 clones, with roughly 93% observed a single time. This CDR3 is 16 amino acids long. V shed 11 bases and J shed 0 bases, with 20 bases lying between them. The germline V gene has CDR1 ENHRY and CDR2 SYGVKD. The chain is built from TRBV10-3 and TRBJ2-1, with a weak D call TRBD2 (6 bases). The receptor was derived from a human donor with classical Hodgkin lymphoma. The sequenced sample consisted of peripheral blood mononuclear cells (PBMCs). The CDR3 DNA follows: TGTGCCTCGCGGGAAAATCCGGGAGACTCCTACAATGAGCAGTTCTTC. This sequence encodes CASRENPGDSYNEQFF.